A selection of T cell receptor beta chains follows, all from one sample in a study of control samples from healthy donors and cancer patients. TCRdb keeps only in-frame clones here, not all; method: immunoSEQ multiplex PCR. This listing includes approximately 190,000 clones. The sample taken for sequencing was blood. The receptors were gathered from a woman in her thirties in good health. The CDR3 runs from the conserved cysteine through the conserved F or W. The D gene is left open where the match is weak.

J | V | D | DNA | CDR3
TRBJ1-2 | TRBV4-1 | TRBD1 | TGCGCCAGCAGCCAGATCTATGCGACAGGGGATGGCTACACCTTC | CASSQIYATGDGYTF
TRBJ1-3 | TRBV11-3 | TRBD1 | TGTGCCAGCAGCGAACAGGGGTCTGGAAACACCATATATTTT | CASSEQGSGNTIYF
TRBJ2-4 | TRBV4-1 | - | TGCGCCAGCAGCCAAGTAAACATTCAGTACTTC | CASSQVNIQYF
TRBJ1-4 | TRBV29-1 | - | TGCAGCGTTGTGTCCCTTAATGAAAAACTGTTTTTT | CSVVSLNEKLFF
TRBJ2-3 | TRBV7-9 | TRBD2 | TGTGCCAGCAGCTTAGCTGCTAGCGGGGCCACAGATACGCAGTATTTT | CASSLAASGATDTQYF
TRBJ1-2 | TRBV27 | - | TGTGCCAGCAGTTTAATGGGGGGCTATGGCTACACCTTC | CASSLMGGYGYTF
TRBJ2-7 | TRBV5-1 | - | TGCGCCAGCCGCGGGGCCGAGAGCTCCTACGAGCAGTACTTC | CASRGAESSYEQYF
TRBJ2-7 | TRBV30 | - | TGTGCCTGGACCTTGGCCGGGACCGCTGGGTCCGAGCAGTACTTC | CAWTLAGTAGSEQYF
TRBJ2-5 | TRBV18 | TRBD2 | TGTGCCAGCTCACCCGAGACGGGACTATTAGGTAGAGAGACCCAGTACTTC | CASSPETGLLGRETQYF
TRBJ1-4 | TRBV3-1/TRBV3-2 | - | TGTGCCAGCAGCCAACCCGACAGGTCCGAAAAACTGTTTTTT | CASSQPDRSEKLFF
TRBJ1-1 | TRBV5-6 | - | TGTGCCAGCAGCTTGGTGGGGGGTATGGTGAACACTGAAGCTTTCTTT | CASSLVGGMVNTEAFF
TRBJ1-1 | TRBV5-1 | - | TGCGCCAGCAGCTTGGTGGAGGGTGGGAACACTGAAGCTTTCTTT | CASSLVEGGNTEAFF
TRBJ1-2 | TRBV19 | - | TGTGCCAGTAAATCGGGTTGGGAATATGGCTACACCTTC | CASKSGWEYGYTF
TRBJ2-3 | TRBV27 | - | TGTGCCAGCAGTTTATCGGCTTACACAGATACGCAGTATTTT | CASSLSAYTDTQYF
TRBJ2-7 | TRBV6-5 | TRBD1 | TGTGCCAGCAGTTACTCCGGGACAGGACTCTACGAGCAGTACTTC | CASSYSGTGLYEQYF
TRBJ1-3 | TRBV5-5 | TRBD1 | TGTGCCAGCAGCTGGCTCGGGACAGGGGGCACTTGGACTGGAAACACCATATATTTT | CASSWLGTGGTWTGNTIYF
TRBJ1-4 | TRBV27 | - | TGTGCCAGCAGTTTCCAATCGACAGGAGAAAAACTGTTTTTT | CASSFQSTGEKLFF
TRBJ2-7 | TRBV6-5 | TRBD1 | TGTGCCAGCAGTTACGGGTCGACAGGGCCAACCTACGAGCAGTACTTC | CASSYGSTGPTYEQYF
TRBJ1-4 | TRBV27 | TRBD1 | TGTGCCAGCAGTACTTCCGGGACAGTGCCCCTTGGTGAAAAACTGTTTTTT | CASSTSGTVPLGEKLFF
TRBJ2-3 | TRBV5-1 | - | TGCGCCAGCAGCTTGTGGGGCACAGATACGCAGTATTTT | CASSLWGTDTQYF
TRBJ2-1 | TRBV6-1 | - | TGTGCCAGCAGTGAATTGGCAGGGATCCGGAATGAGCAGTTCTTC | CASSELAGIRNEQFF
TRBJ2-1 | TRBV5-1 | TRBD2 | TGCGCCAGCAGCTGGACTAGCGGGGGCCCTTTGAGCTCCTACAATGAGCAGTTCTTC | CASSWTSGGPLSSYNEQFF
TRBJ2-2 | TRBV18 | - | TGTGCCAGCTCACCAATAGCGGTATCGAACACCGGGGAGCTGTTTTTT | CASSPIAVSNTGELFF
TRBJ1-5 | TRBV12-3/TRBV12-4 | - | TGTGCCAGCAGTTTACAGCGGGTAGAGCCCCAGCATTTT | CASSLQRVEPQHF
TRBJ1-4 | TRBV7-7 | TRBD1 | TGTGCTAGCAGCTTACGGCAGGGGGCGAATGAAAAACTGTTTTTT | CASSLRQGANEKLFF
TRBJ1-2 | TRBV18 | - | TGTGCCAGCTCACAATCGACAAGCACTAAATATGGCTACACCTTC | CASSQSTSTKYGYTF
TRBJ1-1 | TRBV5-4 | TRBD1 | TGTGCCAGCAGCTTTTGGACAGGGCAGAACACTGAAGCTTTCTTT | CASSFWTGQNTEAFF
TRBJ2-1 | TRBV28 | TRBD1 | TGTGCCAGCAGTACGCACGGGGACAGAACACACAATGAGCAGTTCTTC | CASSTHGDRTHNEQFF
TRBJ1-3 | TRBV3-1/TRBV3-2 | TRBD1 | TGTGCCAGCAGCCGACAGGGCGCCGGAAACACCATATATTTT | CASSRQGAGNTIYF
TRBJ1-5 | TRBV28 | - | TGTGCCAGCAGTGCGTCGTACAGGGCGGGAAATCAGCCCCAGCATTTT | CASSASYRAGNQPQHF
TRBJ1-1 | TRBV19 | - | TGTGCCAGTATGTCATACAGGGCCGTTAGTGAAGCTTTCTTT | CASMSYRAVSEAFF
TRBJ1-5 | TRBV19 | - | TGTGCCAGTAGTACCGAGACAGTTAGCAATCAGCCCCAGCATTTT | CASSTETVSNQPQHF
TRBJ1-6 | TRBV6-5 | - | TGTGCCAGCAGTTACGTACAGGGAAATTCACCCCTCCACTTT | CASSYVQGNSPLHF
TRBJ1-5 | TRBV6-5 | TRBD1 | TGTGCCAGCAGCCGGACAGGGGAAGAGCCCCAGCATTTT | CASSRTGEEPQHF
TRBJ1-1 | TRBV7-8 | TRBD1 | TGTGCCAGCAGCCCCACGCGGACAGGGGACACTGAAGCTTTCTTT | CASSPTRTGDTEAFF
TRBJ2-1 | TRBV11-2 | - | TGTGCCAGCAGCGCACCACCGGGACCCCGATTCTTC | CASSAPPGPRFF
TRBJ1-1 | TRBV18 | - | TGTGCCAGCTCACCGGAACAAAAAAGTGAAGCTTTCTTT | CASSPEQKSEAFF
TRBJ2-4 | TRBV7-2 | TRBD1 | TGTGCCAGCAGTTCTGAGACAGGGGGCATGTCGAACATTCAGTACTTC | CASSSETGGMSNIQYF
TRBJ1-2 | TRBV28 | TRBD1 | TGTGCCAGCACCCAGGGACAGGGGGCGCGGGTCTATGGCTACACCTTC | CASTQGQGARVYGYTF
TRBJ2-3 | TRBV6-4 | - | TGTGCCAGCAGTGAAGGGGGGGGCACAGATACGCAGTATTTT | CASSEGGGTDTQYF
TRBJ2-2 | TRBV7-2 | - | TGTGCCAGCAGCTTATCCCACACCGGGGAGCTGTTTTTT | CASSLSHTGELFF
TRBJ1-1 | TRBV7-9 | - | TGTGCCAGCAGCTTAGGGTCCACTGAAGCTTTCTTT | CASSLGSTEAFF
TRBJ1-2 | TRBV6-2/TRBV6-3 | TRBD1 | TGTGCCAGCAGCCCGCCCACAGGGGCCCTCAACTATGGCTACACCTTC | CASSPPTGALNYGYTF
TRBJ1-1 | TRBV5-1 | - | TGCGCCAGCAGCCCGGGGGAGACAGTGTTCATGAACACTGAAGCTTTCTTT | CASSPGETVFMNTEAFF
TRBJ1-1 | TRBV19 | TRBD1 | TGTGCCAGCCAGGACAGGGAGAACACTGAAGCTTTCTTT | CASQDRENTEAFF
TRBJ1-2 | TRBV18 | - | TGTGCCAGCTCAGGAGGCGTTGACGGATATGGCTACACCTTC | CASSGGVDGYGYTF
TRBJ1-1 | TRBV3-1/TRBV3-2 | TRBD1 | TGTGCCAGCAGCCTGGACAGGGCGAATACTGAAGCTTTCTTT | CASSLDRANTEAFF